Listed here are 25 T cell receptor beta chains from one sample, sequenced in a study of human T cells and chemical hapten exposure. Time point here: patch test 3, about 24 weeks after DPC sensitization. Treatment noted: therapeutic diphenylcyclopropenone sensitization with weekly scalp DPC. TCRdb used MiXCR to reprocess the RACE reads, holding one entry per CDR3 protein. The sample shows 150,000 to 200,000 distinct CDR3 sequences, roughly 26% of them seen only once. The sample in question was whole blood, obtained in connection with sensitization to the hapten diphenylcyclopropenone (DPC). The receptors originated from a woman in her late teens or twenties with alopecia areata. Some clones in this sample may be carry-over from other donors' samples.

V gene TRBV20-1 combines with J gene TRBJ2-7; 12 positions match TRBD2. Germline CDR1 and CDR2: DFQATT and SNEGSKA (reference sequence). The V gene end was trimmed by 7 bases and the J gene end by 3 bases; junction bases not matched to a gene: 7. The CDR3 totals 14 residues. CDR3 bases: TGCAGTGTCCTAGCGGGGGGGCTTCGCTACGAGCAGTACTTC. This encodes CSVLAGGLRYEQYF.

The J gene is TRBJ2-7, the V gene TRBV7-9; 8 bases are a match to TRBD2. This CDR3 has 14 residues. Germline CDR1 reads SEHNR; CDR2 reads FQNEAQ (reference sequence). With 3 bases clipped from V and 5 bases from J, the junction kept 6 bases outside the gene matches. CDR3 in amino acids: CASSFVAGWDEQYF. The CDR3 nucleotides read TGTGCCAGCAGCTTCGTAGCGGGATGGGACGAGCAGTACTTC.

The sample holds a few counts of this clonotype. The rearrangement joins TRBV4-3 to TRBJ2-1; D possibly corresponds to TRBD2 (6 bases). This CDR3 has 15 residues. The germline V and J ends were trimmed by 1 base and 4 bases, with 11 bases remaining between them. The germline V gene encodes CDR1 LGHNA and CDR2 YSLEER. This CDR3 is CASSQGLANYNEQFF. The CDR3 nucleotides read TGCGCCAGCAGCCAAGGGCTAGCGAATTACAATGAGCAGTTCTTC.

The chain is built from TRBV5-1 and TRBJ2-4, with no clear D. The CDR3 extends over 16 amino acids. V was shortened by 4 bases and J by 4 bases, with 18 bases between the two germline ends. The V gene's germline CDR1 is SGHRS and CDR2 YFSETQ. The chain's CDR3 is CASSPLPRSGKNIQYF. The CDR3 region has the DNA TGCGCCAGCAGCCCCCTCCCGAGGAGTGGGAAAAACATTCAGTACTTC.

The CDR3 protein is CASGGANSGNTIYF. DNA of the CDR3: TGTGCCAGCGGAGGGGCAAACTCTGGAAACACCATATATTTT. The V gene is TRBV9, the J gene TRBJ1-3, with D maybe TRBD1 (5 bases). The germline CDR1 and CDR2 sequences are SGDLS and YYNGEE. The germline V and J ends were trimmed by 7 bases and 0 bases, with 11 bases remaining between them. The CDR3 is made up of 14 amino acids.

This chain's CDR3 is CASSSPSGLRYEQYF. DNA of the CDR3: TGTGCCAGCAGCTCCCCCAGCGGTTTACGTTACGAGCAGTACTTC. The chain uses TRBV7-9 and TRBJ2-7; a weak D match, TRBD2 (5 bases). Germline V CDR1 and CDR2: SEHNR, FQNEAQ (reference sequence). The CDR3 covers 15 residues. V dropped 4 bases and J dropped 4 bases, with 17 bases sitting between them.

The J gene is TRBJ2-3, the V gene TRBV27; D may be TRBD2 (5 bases). Looked up from germline, CDR1 is MNHEY and CDR2 is SMNVEV (reference sequence). This CDR3 has 15 amino acids. Trimming pared 5 bases from V and 2 bases from J, leaving 14 bases between. CDR3 in amino acids: CASSSGRILTDTQYF. Here the CDR3 DNA reads TGTGCCAGCAGTAGCGGACGGATTCTCACAGATACGCAGTATTTT.

The V call is TRBV7-8, the J call TRBJ2-2, with D possibly being TRBD2 (5 bases). V gave up 5 bases and J gave up 2 bases, with 15 bases separating them. CDR1 and CDR2 (germline): SGHVS, FQNEAQ. CDR3 size: 16 residues. CDR3 residues: CASSRKRVRNTGELFF. For the CDR3, the DNA is TGTGCCAGCAGCCGTAAGAGGGTCAGAAACACCGGGGAGCTGTTTTTT.

This clonotype has a handful of counts. The rearrangement joins TRBV29-1 to TRBJ2-7, with D perhaps matching TRBD1 (5 bases). V was trimmed by 4 bases and J by 5 bases, leaving 12 bases between them. Germline lookup yields CDR1 SQVTM and CDR2 ANQGSEA. CDR3 length equals 12 residues. CDR3 amino acids: CSVVKGQNEQYF. Here the CDR3 DNA reads TGCAGCGTTGTAAAGGGGCAGAACGAGCAGTACTTC.

This chain uses TRBV20-1 with TRBJ2-5; possibly TRBD2 for D (6 bases). V lost 1 base, J lost 4 bases, and 7 bases lay in between. Germline V gene data show CDR1 as DFQATT and CDR2 as SNEGSKA (reference sequence). The CDR3 spans 12 residues. The CDR3, as DNA: TGCAGTGCTAGAGGGGGGGTAGAGACCCAGTACTTC. Translation: CSARGGVETQYF.

This clonotype showed up just a few times. CDR3 sequence reads: CASSWPSTNRDTQYF. DNA for the CDR3: TGCGCCAGCAGCTGGCCTTCGACAAATCGGGATACGCAGTATTTT. The chain joins TRBV5-1 to TRBJ2-3; no firm D call. Trimming shortened V by 3 bases and J by 6 bases, and 17 bases separated the two germline ends. The CDR3 totals 15 residues. Germline loops: CDR1 SGHRS, CDR2 YFSETQ.

This clonotype has a handful of counts. The CDR3 ends on some other residue instead of the conserved phenylalanine or tryptophan, so this is likely a read error. The chain carries TRBV7-9 and TRBJ1-6; D not resolved. V was shortened by 5 bases and J by 13 bases, with 15 bases between the two germline ends. This CDR3 spans 13 amino acids. CDR1 SEHNR and CDR2 FQNEAQ come from the germline V gene (reference sequence). The CDR3 loop reads CASSNDPPAPLHC. The CDR3 coding sequence is TGTGCCAGCAGCAATGACCCGCCAGCCCCCCTCCACTGT.

The V call is TRBV28, the J call TRBJ2-1; D unresolved. V lost 1 base to trimming and J lost 1 base, with 14 bases between them. Germline CDR1 MDHEN, CDR2 SYDVKM. CDR3 length equals 17 residues. The CDR3 loop reads CASSLSTRSLSYNEQFF. The CDR3 DNA reads as TGTGCCAGCAGTTTATCCACGCGTAGTTTGTCCTACAATGAGCAGTTCTTC.

Only a few counts were recorded for this clonotype. Here the CDR3 DNA reads TGTGCCAGCAGCCCACATGCCTACTCTGGAAACACCATATATTTT. Translation gives CASSPHAYSGNTIYF. The chain carries TRBV7-2 and TRBJ1-3, with D hard to call. Between the trimmed V and J ends, which lost 5 bases and 0 bases, there was a span of 11 bases. Germline lookup yields CDR1 SGHTA and CDR2 FQGNSA. CDR3 length: 15 residues.

Notes on this clonotype: At one boundary the junction diverges from the germline segment, which might be a read error. This chain joins TRBV2 and TRBJ1-5; a weak D match, TRBD1 (6 bases). This CDR3 comprises 13 residues. From germline, CDR1 is SNHLY and CDR2 FYNNEI. CDR3 sequence reads: CASSGTVDQPQHF. The CDR3 DNA reads TGTGCCAGCAGTGGGACAGTAGATCAGCCCCAGCATTTC.

There are a few counts of this clonotype. This chain links TRBV25-1 with TRBJ2-2; D is ambiguous. The V gene's germline CDR1 is MGHDK and CDR2 SYGVNS. This CDR3 spans 11 amino acids. V lost 4 bases and J 10 bases, leaving 7 bases between the germline ends. The CDR3 region is CASSGTVELFF. The CDR3 coding sequence is TGTGCCAGCAGTGGGACGGTGGAGCTGTTTTTT.

This clonotype was counted ten times or more. This chain links TRBV9 with TRBJ2-3; no firm D call. The CDR3 extends over 15 amino acids. V was trimmed by 3 bases and J by 2 bases, leaving 13 bases between them. Germline V CDR1 and CDR2: SGDLS, YYNGEE. CDR3 nucleotides: TGTGCCAGCAGCGACTTGTTAGCCTACACAGATACGCAGTATTTT. It is translated as CASSDLLAYTDTQYF.

The chain combines TRBV27 with TRBJ1-6; TRBD1 matches 9 bases. CDR3 length: 16 residues. Germline trimming cut 6 bases from V and 7 bases from J; bases unmatched to any gene: 10. Germline CDR1 is MNHEY and CDR2 is SMNVEV (reference sequence). The CDR3 DNA follows: TGTGCCAGCAGGACACAAAGGGACAGGGACAATTCACCCCTCCACTTT. Its protein is CASRTQRDRDNSPLHF.

The chain couples TRBV20-1 to TRBJ2-5; D ambiguous. The CDR3 extends over 12 amino acids. In germline, CDR1 is DFQATT, CDR2 SNEGSKA (reference sequence). With 1 base removed from V and 7 bases from J, the gap between germline ends came to 10 bases. CDR3 residues: CSARGIRRTQYF. For the CDR3, the DNA is TGCAGTGCTAGAGGCATCCGGCGGACCCAGTACTTC.

The J gene is TRBJ1-2, the V gene TRBV4-3; no clear D gene. The CDR3 sequence is 13 residues long. The V and J ends lost 4 bases and 5 bases respectively, with 11 bases between them. Per the germline V gene, CDR1 is LGHNA and CDR2 is YSLEER. CDR3 DNA: TGCGCCAGCAGCCGTACGACTGAGTATGGCTACACCTTC. This sequence encodes CASSRTTEYGYTF.

The rearrangement links TRBV20-1 to TRBJ2-1; 12 bases are shared with TRBD2. The CDR3 runs 18 residues. Germline values: CDR1 DFQATT, CDR2 SNEGSKA (reference sequence). J lost 6 bases, V lost 1 base, and 13 bases had no gene match. The CDR3, as DNA: TGCAGTGCTAGAGGGGCTAGCGGGGGGGCCGGTCTGCTCAATGAGCAGTTCTTC. Amino acid sequence: CSARGASGGAGLLNEQFF.

The gene calls are TRBV2 and TRBJ1-1; D may be TRBD1 (5 bases). The CDR3 covers 11 residues. The V end lost 6 bases, the J end lost 5 bases, and 7 bases lay between the germline ends. The germline V gene has CDR1 SNHLY and CDR2 FYNNEI. The CDR3 sequence is CASRWGTEAFF. CDR3 nucleotides: TGTGCCAGCAGGTGGGGGACTGAAGCTTTCTTT.

This clonotype has just a few counts. V usage is TRBV7-6 and J usage is TRBJ2-7; no clear D. This CDR3 region has 12 residues. CDR1 and CDR2 (germline): SGHVS, FNYEAQ. The V gene lost 3 bases and the J gene lost 4 bases, with 7 bases spanning the gap. For the CDR3, the DNA is TGTGCCAGCAGCTTTGCGGATTACGAGCAGTACTTC. Protein product: CASSFADYEQYF.

The chain links TRBV2 to TRBJ1-1; no clear D gene. The length of the CDR3 is 16 residues. Germline loops: CDR1 SNHLY, CDR2 FYNNEI. The V gene lost 2 bases and the J gene lost 3 bases, with 16 bases spanning the gap. The CDR3 DNA follows: TGTGCCAGCAGTGAATGGCAGTGGTCGAGGGACACTGAAGCTTTCTTT. Protein sequence: CASSEWQWSRDTEAFF. Full variable domain (outside the CDR3, taken from reference TRBV2 and TRBJ1-1): EPEVTQTPSHQVTQMGQEVILRCVPISNHLYFYWYRQILGQKVEFLVSFYNNEISEKSEIFDDQFSVERPDGSNFTLKIRSTKLEDSAMYFCASSEWQWSRDTEAFFGQGTRLTVV.

The chain uses TRBV18 and TRBJ2-3; TRBD1 matches at 8 bases. CDR3 size: 15 residues. Germline V gene lookup returns CDR1 KGHSH and CDR2 LQKENI. V shed 1 base and J 12 bases; nucleotides not matched to a gene: 12. The CDR3 coding sequence is TGTGCCAGCTCACCACAATTCGCGGACAGGGTTTCACAGTATTTT. Translated, it gives CASSPQFADRVSQYF.